What follows are 10 T cell receptor beta chains derived from one specimen sequenced in a study of cytomegalovirus exposure and HLA in healthy donors. A multiplex PCR was run with 60 Vbeta primers and 13 Jbeta primers. TCRdb's copy holds only in-frame clones and misses some; the assay was immunoSEQ multiplex PCR. The table lists almost 90,000 clones, 85% of them singletons. What was sequenced was PBMCs. Receptor source: a man aged 40-49 years in good health and CMV-seropositive.

The chain uses TRBV5-1 and TRBJ2-1, with 12 bases matching TRBD2. CDR1 and CDR2 (germline): SGHRS, YFSETQ. The CDR3 spans 15 residues. The trim removed 3 bases at V and 9 bases at J, leaving 7 bases unmatched. The CDR3 loop is CASSWTSGTPGEQFF. The CDR3 coding sequence is TGCGCCAGCAGCTGGACTAGCGGGACCCCGGGTGAGCAGTTCTTC.

V is TRBV7-6 and J is TRBJ1-3, with a tentative D call TRBD1 (5 bases). CDR3 length: 15 amino acids. Trimming took off 2 bases at V and 2 bases at J, with 10 bases between the two ends. Germline CDR1 SGHVS, CDR2 FNYEAQ. CDR3 sequence: CASSLQGGAGNTIYF. CDR3 in DNA: TGTGCCAGCAGCTTACAGGGTGGCGCTGGAAACACCATATATTTT.

The rearrangement joins TRBV5-5 to TRBJ1-1; possibly TRBD1 for D (6 bases). The CDR3 extends over 15 amino acids. CDR1 SGHKS and CDR2 YYEKEE come from the germline V gene (reference sequence). The V end lost 5 bases, the J end lost 1 base, and 15 bases lay between the germline ends. The CDR3 DNA is TGTGCCAGCAGATATCCAGGGGTCTCGAACACTGAAGCTTTCTTT. Its translation is CASRYPGVSNTEAFF.

This clone has only one observation. The chain has TRBV27 and TRBJ2-3, with D maybe TRBD2 (7 bases). This CDR3 is 15 amino acids long. V lost 6 bases, J lost 6 bases, and 19 bases lay in between. Germline loops: CDR1 MNHEY, CDR2 SMNVEV (reference sequence). The CDR3 DNA sequence: TGTGCCAGCAGACCCCTGGGGGGAGGGGGGGATACGCAGTATTTT. Translated, it gives CASRPLGGGGDTQYF.

The chain combines TRBV7-9 with TRBJ1-1, with D unresolved. The CDR3 totals 11 residues. CDR1 SEHNR and CDR2 FQNEAQ come from the germline V gene (reference sequence). V gave up 7 bases and J gave up 5 bases, with 8 bases separating them. The CDR3 spells CASTRSTEAFF. The CDR3 bases are TGTGCCAGCACCCGTTCTACTGAAGCTTTCTTT. The full variable domain, in which reference TRBV7-9 and TRBJ1-1 provide the parts outside the CDR3, is DTGVSQNPRHKITKRGQNVTFRCDPISEHNRLYWYRQTLGQGPEFLTYFQNEAQLEKSRLLSDRFSAERPKGSFSTLEIQRTEQGDSAMYLCASTRSTEAFFGQGTRLTVV.

The chain carries TRBV9 and TRBJ2-2; 10 nucleotides match TRBD2. The junction had 7 bases not matched to a gene; V was cut back by 0 bases and J by 8 bases. This CDR3 has 16 amino acids. Per germline, CDR1 SGDLS and CDR2 YYNGEE. In DNA, the CDR3 is TGTGCCAGCAGCGTAGGTGGGACTAGCGTAACTGGGGAGCTGTTTTTT. It is translated as CASSVGGTSVTGELFF. Full variable domain (outside the CDR3, taken from reference TRBV9 and TRBJ2-2): DSGVTQTPKHLITATGQRVTLRCSPRSGDLSVYWYQQSLDQGLQFLIQYYNGEERAKGNILERFSAQQFPDLHSELNLSSLELGDSALYFCASSVGGTSVTGELFFGEGSRLTVL.

The sample holds a few counts of this clone. This chain links TRBV28 with TRBJ2-7; D might be TRBD1 (6 bases). V shed 6 bases and J shed 4 bases, with 19 bases lying between them. Germline CDR1 is MDHEN and CDR2 is SYDVKM. The CDR3 sequence is 15 residues long. For the CDR3, the DNA is TGTGCCAGCAGAATCCGAGAGACAGGACCTTACGAGCAGTACTTC. Its protein product is CASRIRETGPYEQYF.

The chain joins TRBV7-6 to TRBJ2-7, with 8 bases identical to TRBD1. V lost 5 bases to trimming and J lost 6 bases; unmatched junction nucleotides: 9. CDR1 SGHVS and CDR2 FNYEAQ come from the germline V gene. The CDR3 runs to 14 residues. The CDR3 region is CASSEESTGAEQYF. CDR3 DNA sequence: TGTGCCAGCAGCGAAGAGTCGACAGGGGCCGAGCAGTACTTC.

V is TRBV10-3 and J is TRBJ1-3; the D gene is possibly TRBD1 (5 bases). Germline-derived CDR1 and CDR2 are ENHRY and SYGVKD. Trimming removed 2 bases from V and 1 base from J, with 15 bases in between. This CDR3 has 17 residues. The CDR3 DNA sequence: TGTGCCATCAGTGAGCCGAAGATCGGGGGTTCTGGAAACACCATATATTTT. Translation gives CAISEPKIGGSGNTIYF.

The chain couples TRBV27 to TRBJ1-6, with TRBD1 as a possible D gene (5 bases). The CDR3 loop spans 15 amino acids. Trimming took 6 bases from V and 10 from J, leaving 19 bases between them. Germline V gene lookup returns CDR1 MNHEY and CDR2 SMNVEV (reference sequence). CDR3 bases: TGTGCCAGCAGGCGTACCTGGGGAGGGGAGTCACCCCTCCACTTT. It yields the protein CASRRTWGGESPLHF.